This T cell receptor (beta chain) was sequenced during a study of OX40 agonist ivuxolimab in advanced cancers. General study points: Some of the nonresponding patients also showed low levels of normalized T-cell clonal expansion. Doses of 0.1 to 3.0 mg/kg were accompanied by clonal expansion of CD4+ and CD8+ blood T cells by week 6.

Germline values: CDR1 SGHDT, CDR2 YYEEEE. The CDR3 consists of 15 residues. Germline trimming cut 6 bases from V and 4 bases from J; bases unmatched to any gene: 7. TCRdb's table, derived via immunoSEQ multiplex PCR, lists solely in-frame clones and lacks some. This table holds approximately 68,000 clones, approximately 84% found once. With regard to this clone: Its antigen remains unknown.

This TCR was recovered from an adult with an advanced solid tumor such as melanoma, head and neck, liver or kidney cancer. The sample in question was CD4+ or CD8+ T cells sorted from blood, obtained in a trial of the OX40 agonist ivuxolimab. The rearrangement links TRBV5-6 to TRBJ2-5; the match to TRBD1 covers 12 bases. The CDR3 protein is CASTLGTGGGETQYF. The CDR3 bases are TGTGCCAGCACCCTCGGGACAGGGGGCGGAGAGACCCAGTACTTC.